This is a list of T cell receptor beta chains from one sample in a study of OX40 agonist ivuxolimab in advanced cancers. Here immunoSEQ multiplex PCR was the method, and the copy in TCRdb shows in-frame clones only, minus some. The sample holds 62,000 or so clones, 91% seen once. The sequencing used CD4+ or CD8+ T cells sorted from blood, collected in a trial of the OX40 agonist ivuxolimab. The receptors shown here come from an adult with an advanced solid tumor such as melanoma, head and neck, liver or kidney cancer. Both conserved end residues are part of each CDR3. Each record gives: D gene, V gene, J gene, clone size, CDR3 protein, CDR3 DNA. The D gene is left open where the match is weak. Size values are once, few and many counts, or a class for expanded clones, and some rows have none.

.	TRBV6-9	TRBJ1-4	.	CASSAGTPTNEKLFF	TGTGCCAGCAGTGCGGGGACCCCAACTAATGAAAAACTGTTTTTT
.	TRBV21-1	TRBJ1-5	.	CARGGRGNQPQHF	TGTGCCAGAGGGGGGAGGGGAAATCAGCCCCAGCATTTT
TRBD2	TRBV28	TRBJ2-3	.	CASSSGTRPDTQYF	TGTGCCAGCAGCTCCGGGACTAGGCCAGATACGCAGTATTTT
TRBD2	TRBV11-3	TRBJ2-3	.	CASSLAAQREGITDTQYF	TGTGCCAGCAGCTTAGCAGCCCAGCGGGAGGGAATAACAGATACGCAGTATTTT
TRBD2	TRBV11-3	TRBJ2-2	.	CASSLGLAGTGELFF	TGTGCCAGCAGCTTAGGACTAGCGGGCACCGGGGAGCTGTTTTTT
.	TRBV2	TRBJ2-7	.	CASSRTFYEQYF	TGTGCCAGCAGTCGGACTTTCTACGAGCAGTACTTC
.	TRBV14	TRBJ1-1	.	CASSHHGVNTEAFF	TGTGCCAGCAGCCACCACGGCGTCAACACTGAAGCTTTCTTT
.	TRBV7-8	TRBJ2-3	.	CASSLDGSTDTQYF	TGTGCCAGCAGCTTAGATGGAAGCACAGATACGCAGTATTTT
TRBD1	TRBV25-1	TRBJ2-7	.	CASRTGSSYEQYF	TGTGCCAGCAGGACAGGGAGCTCCTACGAGCAGTACTTC
.	TRBV28	TRBJ1-1	.	CASSSPSYAEAFF	TGTGCCAGCAGTTCCCCCAGTTACGCTGAAGCTTTCTTT
TRBD2	TRBV11-2	TRBJ2-3	.	CASSFSGKGTDTQYF	TGTGCCAGCAGCTTTAGCGGGAAGGGCACAGATACGCAGTATTTT
.	TRBV7-3	TRBJ1-4	once	CASSLGGAHGLKLFF	TGTGCCAGCAGCTTAGGTGGGGCCCATGGTCTAAAACTGTTTTTT
.	TRBV7-2	TRBJ1-2	.	CASSLETGGYGYTF	TGTGCCAGCAGCCTTGAGACAGGCGGCTATGGCTACACCTTC
.	TRBV6-1	TRBJ2-7	.	CAGSEGYEQYF	TGTGCCGGCAGTGAGGGGTACGAGCAGTACTTC
.	TRBV7-3	TRBJ2-1	.	CASSLSPAPYNEQFF	TGTGCCAGCAGCTTATCTCCCGCACCCTACAATGAGCAGTTCTTC
.	TRBV2	TRBJ2-5	.	CASSLVQETQYF	TGTGCCAGCAGTTTGGTACAAGAGACCCAGTACTTC
.	TRBV7-3	TRBJ2-2	.	CASSVDIYTGELFF	TGTGCCAGCAGCGTAGACATTTACACCGGGGAGCTGTTTTTT
TRBD1	TRBV10-3	TRBJ1-5	.	CAARTGEGQPQHF	TGTGCCGCCCGTACAGGGGAGGGTCAGCCCCAGCATTTT
TRBD1	TRBV19	TRBJ1-1	few	CASSISGGDTEAFF	TGTGCCAGTAGTATCTCAGGGGGAGACACTGAAGCTTTCTTT
.	TRBV28	TRBJ1-6	.	CASSPGHTLSPLHF	TGTGCCAGCAGCCCGGGACATACTCTATCACCCCTCCACTTT
.	TRBV28	TRBJ2-5	.	CASTPIGVGQETQYF	TGTGCCAGCACCCCCATAGGGGTGGGACAAGAGACCCAGTACTTC
.	TRBV27	TRBJ1-2	.	CASSLSRGGGYTF	TGTGCCAGCAGTTTATCCCGCGGGGGGGGCTACACCTTC
TRBD1	TRBV19	TRBJ1-1	.	CASSIQGASTEAFF	TGTGCCAGTAGTATTCAGGGGGCGAGCACTGAAGCTTTCTTT
.	TRBV5-1	TRBJ2-1	.	CASSTSGVKGYNEQFF	TGCGCCAGCAGTACCTCGGGGGTCAAAGGTTACAATGAGCAGTTCTTC
TRBD1	TRBV6-6	TRBJ1-2	.	CASNKPGQGVDGYTF	TGTGCCAGCAATAAACCGGGACAGGGAGTGGATGGCTACACCTTC
.	TRBV5-1	TRBJ2-1	.	CASSLGSGLWNEQFF	TGCGCCAGCAGCTTGGGTTCAGGGCTCTGGAATGAGCAGTTCTTC
.	TRBV21-1	TRBJ2-3	.	CASSKVRLAGATQYF	TGTGCCAGCAGCAAAGTAAGACTAGCAGGTGCTACGCAGTATTTT
.	TRBV5-1	TRBJ2-3	.	CASSGRLSSTDTQYF	TGCGCCAGCAGCGGACGACTATCCTCCACAGATACGCAGTATTTT
TRBD2	TRBV2	TRBJ2-7	.	CASIRTSGSYEQYF	TGTGCCAGCATCCGGACTAGCGGCTCCTACGAGCAGTACTTC
TRBD2	TRBV29-1	TRBJ2-1	once	CSDRTSGRAEQFF	TGCAGCGACCGGACTAGCGGGAGGGCTGAGCAGTTCTTC
.	TRBV5-1	TRBJ2-7	.	CASSGGDTYEQYF	TGCGCCAGCAGTGGCGGGGACACCTACGAGCAGTACTTC